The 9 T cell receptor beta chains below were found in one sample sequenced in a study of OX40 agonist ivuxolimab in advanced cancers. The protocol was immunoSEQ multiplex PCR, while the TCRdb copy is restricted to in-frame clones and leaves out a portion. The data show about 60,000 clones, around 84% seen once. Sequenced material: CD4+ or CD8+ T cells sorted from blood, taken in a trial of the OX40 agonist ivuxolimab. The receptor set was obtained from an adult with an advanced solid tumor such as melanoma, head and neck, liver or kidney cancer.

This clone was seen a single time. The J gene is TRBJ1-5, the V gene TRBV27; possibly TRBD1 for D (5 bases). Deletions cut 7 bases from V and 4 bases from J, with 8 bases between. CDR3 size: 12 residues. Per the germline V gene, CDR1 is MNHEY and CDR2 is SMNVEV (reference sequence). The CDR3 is CASKGSNQPQHF. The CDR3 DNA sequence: TGTGCCAGCAAGGGGAGTAATCAGCCCCAGCATTTT.

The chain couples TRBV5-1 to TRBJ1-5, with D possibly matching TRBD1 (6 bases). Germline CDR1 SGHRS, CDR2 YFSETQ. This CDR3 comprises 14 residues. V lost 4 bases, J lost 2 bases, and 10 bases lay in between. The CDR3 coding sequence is TGCGCCAGCAGCCCGGACAGCGGCAATCAGCCCCAGCATTTT. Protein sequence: CASSPDSGNQPQHF.

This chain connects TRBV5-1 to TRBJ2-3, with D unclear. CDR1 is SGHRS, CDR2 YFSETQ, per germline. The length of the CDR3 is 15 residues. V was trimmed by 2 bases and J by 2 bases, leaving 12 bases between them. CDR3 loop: CASSLLTPYTDTQYF. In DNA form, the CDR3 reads TGCGCCAGCAGCTTACTCACGCCATACACAGATACGCAGTATTTT. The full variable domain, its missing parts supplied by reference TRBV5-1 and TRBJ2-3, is KAGVTQTPRYLIKTRGQQVTLSCSPISGHRSVSWYQQTPGQGLQFLFEYFSETQRNKGNFPGRFSGRQFSNSRSEMNVSTLELGDSALYLCASSLLTPYTDTQYFGPGTRLTVL.

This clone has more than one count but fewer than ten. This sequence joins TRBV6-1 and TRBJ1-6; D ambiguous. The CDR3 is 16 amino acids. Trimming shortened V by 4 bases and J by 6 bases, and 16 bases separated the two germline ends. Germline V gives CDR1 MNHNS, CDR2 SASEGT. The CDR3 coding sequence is TGTGCCAGCAGTGCCCCAACGGTAGGGCCTAATTCACCCCTCCACTTT. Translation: CASSAPTVGPNSPLHF.

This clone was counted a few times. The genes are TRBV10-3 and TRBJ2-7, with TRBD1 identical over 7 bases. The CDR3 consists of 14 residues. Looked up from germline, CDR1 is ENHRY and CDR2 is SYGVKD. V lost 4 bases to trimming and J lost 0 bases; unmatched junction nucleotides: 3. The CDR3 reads CAISGGQISYEQYF. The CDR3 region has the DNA TGTGCCATCAGTGGGGGACAGATCTCCTACGAGCAGTACTTC.

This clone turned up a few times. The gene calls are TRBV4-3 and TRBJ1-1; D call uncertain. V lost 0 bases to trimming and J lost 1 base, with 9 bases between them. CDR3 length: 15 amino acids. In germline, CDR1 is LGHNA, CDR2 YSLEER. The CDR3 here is CASSQDGLGNTEAFF. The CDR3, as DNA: TGCGCCAGCAGCCAAGATGGGTTGGGGAACACTGAAGCTTTCTTT.

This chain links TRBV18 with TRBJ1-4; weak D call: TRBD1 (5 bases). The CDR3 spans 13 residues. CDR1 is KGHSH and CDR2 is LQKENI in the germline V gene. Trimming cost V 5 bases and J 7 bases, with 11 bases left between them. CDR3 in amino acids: CASSGGDSEKLFF. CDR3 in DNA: TGTGCCAGCTCAGGAGGGGATAGTGAAAAACTGTTTTTT.

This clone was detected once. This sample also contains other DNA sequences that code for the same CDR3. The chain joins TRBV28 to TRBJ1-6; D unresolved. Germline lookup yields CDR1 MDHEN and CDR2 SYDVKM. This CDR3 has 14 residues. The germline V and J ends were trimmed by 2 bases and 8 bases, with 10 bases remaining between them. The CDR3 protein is CASSLEGAHSPLHF. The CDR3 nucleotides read TGTGCCAGCAGTTTAGAGGGAGCACATTCACCCCTCCACTTT.

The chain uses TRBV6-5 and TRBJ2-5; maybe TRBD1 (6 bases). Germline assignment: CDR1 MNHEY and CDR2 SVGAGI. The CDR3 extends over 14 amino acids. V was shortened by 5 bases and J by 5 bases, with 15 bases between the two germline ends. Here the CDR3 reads CASSDTQGKETQYF. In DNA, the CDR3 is TGTGCCAGCAGTGACACGCAGGGGAAGGAGACCCAGTACTTC.